This TCR beta chain was recovered during a study of CD8+ T cells in alopecia areata. Study-wide context: Tofacitinib ran 6 to 18 months, followed by 6 months off drug. Overall study findings and caveats: Compared with mice, patients displayed less clear TCR sharing, possibly for HLA-related reasons. With just one nonresponder, it is still uncertain whether baseline CD8+ expansion relates to response. It was lesional scalp, especially alopecia totalis/universalis, that showed higher clonality than normal scalp.

As regards this clone: What it binds is not known.

Trimming pared 0 bases from V and 3 bases from J, leaving 3 bases between. The CDR3 contains 12 residues. Per germline, CDR1 SGHDT and CDR2 YYEEEE. The treatment is: oral pan-JAK inhibitor, 5-10 mg twice daily. Once RNA had been extracted, it was reverse transcribed into cDNA to act as the sequencing template. Here immunoSEQ multiplex PCR was the method, and the copy in TCRdb shows in-frame clones only, minus some. The top ten clones hold 15% to 20% of a sample with about 130,000 clones, about 51% of them seen once. The TCR was taken from a human donor with alopecia areata. The input for sequencing was CD8+ T cells sorted from blood, taken at week 4, from a patient treated with tofacitinib. The rearrangement uses TRBV5-6 and TRBJ1-1, with D unresolved. CDR3 coding DNA: TGTGCCAGCAGCTTGGATGACACTGAAGCTTTCTTT. This sequence encodes CASSLDDTEAFF.